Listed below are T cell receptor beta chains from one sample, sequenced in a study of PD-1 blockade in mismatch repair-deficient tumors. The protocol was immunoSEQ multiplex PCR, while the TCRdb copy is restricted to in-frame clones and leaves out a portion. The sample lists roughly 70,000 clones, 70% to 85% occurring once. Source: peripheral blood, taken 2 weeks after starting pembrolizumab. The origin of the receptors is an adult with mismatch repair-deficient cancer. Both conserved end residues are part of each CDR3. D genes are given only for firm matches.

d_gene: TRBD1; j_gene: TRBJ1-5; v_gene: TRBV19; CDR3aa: CASTGTGGNQPQHF
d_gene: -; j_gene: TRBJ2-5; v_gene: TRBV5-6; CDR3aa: CASSLDRSQTQYF
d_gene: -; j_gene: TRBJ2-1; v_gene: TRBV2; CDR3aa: CASRGAGGSYNEQFF
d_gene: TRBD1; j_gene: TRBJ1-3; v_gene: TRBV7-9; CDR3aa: CASSRQGPSGNTIYF
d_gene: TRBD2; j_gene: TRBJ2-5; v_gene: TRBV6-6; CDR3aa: CASSYEWEGGTQYF
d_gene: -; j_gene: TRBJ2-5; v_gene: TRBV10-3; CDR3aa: CAINKGSQETQYF
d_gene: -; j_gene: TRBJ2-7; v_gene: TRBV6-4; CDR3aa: CASSDGFGQSDEQYF
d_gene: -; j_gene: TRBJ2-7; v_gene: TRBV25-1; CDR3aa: CASSELGFGEQYF
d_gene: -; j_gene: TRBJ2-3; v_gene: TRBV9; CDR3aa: CASSVQPLTDTQYF
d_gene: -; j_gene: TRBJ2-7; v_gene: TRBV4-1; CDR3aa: CASSQGVAVSSYEQYF
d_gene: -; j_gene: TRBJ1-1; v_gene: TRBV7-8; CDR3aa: CASSFSSRGNTEAFF
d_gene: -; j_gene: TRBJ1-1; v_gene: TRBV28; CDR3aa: CASSLFRPGNTEAFF
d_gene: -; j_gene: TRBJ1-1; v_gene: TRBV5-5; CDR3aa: CASSLFLMNTEAFF
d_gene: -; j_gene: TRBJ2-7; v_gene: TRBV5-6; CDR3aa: CASSYQGSEQYF
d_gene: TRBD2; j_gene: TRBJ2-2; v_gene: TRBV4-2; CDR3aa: CASSSGTRVAGELFF
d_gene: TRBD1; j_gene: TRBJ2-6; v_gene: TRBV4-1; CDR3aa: CASSQIPIDRAITGANVLTF
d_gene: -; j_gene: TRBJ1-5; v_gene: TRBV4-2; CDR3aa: CASSQEGGDQQPQHF
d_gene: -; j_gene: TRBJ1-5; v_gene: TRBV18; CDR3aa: CASSPGENQPQHF
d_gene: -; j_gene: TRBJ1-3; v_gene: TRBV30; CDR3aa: CAWSVPQGTIYF
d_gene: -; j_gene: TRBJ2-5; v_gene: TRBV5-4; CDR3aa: CASSLEMRRETQYF
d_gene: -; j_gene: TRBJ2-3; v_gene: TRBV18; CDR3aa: CASSPPGSTDTQYF
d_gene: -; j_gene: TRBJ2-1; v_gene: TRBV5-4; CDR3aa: CASSSQSRNEQFF
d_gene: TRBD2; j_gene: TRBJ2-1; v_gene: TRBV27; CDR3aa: CASSSTPSGISYNEQFF
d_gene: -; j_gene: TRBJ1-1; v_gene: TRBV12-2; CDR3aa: CASRLVNIGVDTEAFF
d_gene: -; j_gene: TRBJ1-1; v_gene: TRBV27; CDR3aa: CASSAGGGATEAFF
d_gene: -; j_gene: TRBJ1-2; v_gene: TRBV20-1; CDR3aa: CSAEGGNGYTF
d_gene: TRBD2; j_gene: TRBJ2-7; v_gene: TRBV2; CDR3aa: CASSEEGTSYEQYF
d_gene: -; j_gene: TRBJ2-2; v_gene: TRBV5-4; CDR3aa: CASSLARNTGELFF
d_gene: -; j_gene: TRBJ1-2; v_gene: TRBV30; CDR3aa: CAWSVLVNYGYTF
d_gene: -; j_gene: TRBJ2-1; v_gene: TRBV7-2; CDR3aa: CASSPERGSYNEQFF
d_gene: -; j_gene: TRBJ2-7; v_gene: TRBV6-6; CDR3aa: CASRGLPYEQYF
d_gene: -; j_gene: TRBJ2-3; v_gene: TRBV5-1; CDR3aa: CASSLLPGADTQYF
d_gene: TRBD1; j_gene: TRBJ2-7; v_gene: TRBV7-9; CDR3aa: CASSLFLDRVYEQYF
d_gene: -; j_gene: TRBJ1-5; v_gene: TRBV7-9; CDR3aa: CASSFGSNQPQHF
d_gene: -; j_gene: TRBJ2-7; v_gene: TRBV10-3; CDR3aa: CAISQGGRGLPYEQYF
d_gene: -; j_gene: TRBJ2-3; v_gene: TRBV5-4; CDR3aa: CASSLRFVDTQYF
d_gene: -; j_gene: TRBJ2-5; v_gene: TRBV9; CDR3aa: CASSVGPGHQETQYF
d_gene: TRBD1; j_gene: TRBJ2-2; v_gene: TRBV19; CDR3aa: CASSRWTGQTGELFF
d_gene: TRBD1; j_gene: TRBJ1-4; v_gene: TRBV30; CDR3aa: CAWGTDEKLFF
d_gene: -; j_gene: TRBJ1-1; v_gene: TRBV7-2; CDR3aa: CASSLSGPEAFF
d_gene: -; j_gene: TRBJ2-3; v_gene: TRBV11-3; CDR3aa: CASSPRTNESDTQYF
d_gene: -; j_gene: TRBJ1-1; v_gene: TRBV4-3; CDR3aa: CASSQVLGNTEAFF
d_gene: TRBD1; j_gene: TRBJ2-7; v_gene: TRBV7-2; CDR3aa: CASSRQGEAYEQYF
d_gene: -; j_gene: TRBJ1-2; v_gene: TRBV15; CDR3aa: CATSRDPTGRSGYTF
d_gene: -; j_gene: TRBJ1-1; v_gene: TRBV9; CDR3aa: CASSPLGGWDTEAFF
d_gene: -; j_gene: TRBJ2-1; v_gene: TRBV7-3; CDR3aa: CASSLTYLARSSYNEQFF